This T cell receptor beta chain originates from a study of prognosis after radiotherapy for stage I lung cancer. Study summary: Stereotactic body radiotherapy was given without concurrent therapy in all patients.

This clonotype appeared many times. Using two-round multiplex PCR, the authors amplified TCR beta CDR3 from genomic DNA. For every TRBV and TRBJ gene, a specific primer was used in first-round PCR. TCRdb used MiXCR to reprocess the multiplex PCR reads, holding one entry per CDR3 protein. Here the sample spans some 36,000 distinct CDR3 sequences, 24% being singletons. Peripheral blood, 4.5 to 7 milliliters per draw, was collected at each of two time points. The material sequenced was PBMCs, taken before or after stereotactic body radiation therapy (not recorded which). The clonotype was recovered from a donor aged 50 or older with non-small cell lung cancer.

The CDR3 DNA reads TGTGCCAGCAGGCGGGGGTTTGGACATTCACCCCTCCACTTT. This sequence encodes CASRRGFGHSPLHF. The chain is built from TRBV27 and TRBJ1-6, with TRBD1 as a possible D gene (5 bases). CDR3 length: 14 residues. Trimming shortened V by 6 bases and J by 8 bases, and 14 bases separated the two germline ends. Germline loops: CDR1 MNHEY, CDR2 SMNVEV (reference sequence).